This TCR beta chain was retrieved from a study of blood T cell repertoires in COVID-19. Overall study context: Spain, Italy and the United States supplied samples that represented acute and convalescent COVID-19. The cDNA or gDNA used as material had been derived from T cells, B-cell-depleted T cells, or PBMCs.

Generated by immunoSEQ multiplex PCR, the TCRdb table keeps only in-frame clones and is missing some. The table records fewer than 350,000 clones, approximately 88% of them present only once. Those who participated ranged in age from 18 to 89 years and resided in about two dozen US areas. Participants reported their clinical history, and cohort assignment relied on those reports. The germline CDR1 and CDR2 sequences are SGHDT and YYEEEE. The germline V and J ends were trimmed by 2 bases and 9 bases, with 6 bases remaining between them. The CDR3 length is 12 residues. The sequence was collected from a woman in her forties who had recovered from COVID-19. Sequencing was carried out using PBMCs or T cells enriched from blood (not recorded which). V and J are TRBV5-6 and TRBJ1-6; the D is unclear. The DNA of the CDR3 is TGTGCCAGCAGCTTTTCGAGTTCACCCCTCCACTTT. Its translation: CASSFSSSPLHF.